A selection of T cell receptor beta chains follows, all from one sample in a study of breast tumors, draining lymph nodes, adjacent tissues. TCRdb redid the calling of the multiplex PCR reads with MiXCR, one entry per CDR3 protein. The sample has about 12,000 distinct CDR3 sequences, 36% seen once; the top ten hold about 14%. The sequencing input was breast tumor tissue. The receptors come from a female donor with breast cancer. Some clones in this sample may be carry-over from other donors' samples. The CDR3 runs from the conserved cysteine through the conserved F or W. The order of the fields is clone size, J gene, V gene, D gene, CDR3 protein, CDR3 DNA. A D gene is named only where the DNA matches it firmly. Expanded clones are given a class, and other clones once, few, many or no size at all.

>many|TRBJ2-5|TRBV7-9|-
CASSLEGLVATNQETQYF
TGTGCCAGCAGCTTAGAGGGATTGGTAGCGACGAATCAAGAGACCCAGTACTTC
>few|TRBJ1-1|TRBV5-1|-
CASSLVPGTNTEAFF
TGCGCCAGCAGCTTGGTCCCGGGAACTAACACTGAAGCTTTCTTT
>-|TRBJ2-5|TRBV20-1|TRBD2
CSAPLAGVGETQYF
TGCAGTGCCCCACTAGCGGGAGTGGGGGAGACCCAGTACTTC
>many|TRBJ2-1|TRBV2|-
CASSETKDSYNEQFF
TGTGCCAGCAGTGAGACTAAGGACTCCTACAATGAGCAGTTCTTC
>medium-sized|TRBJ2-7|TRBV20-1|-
CSARTVSSYEQYF
TGCAGTGCCCGGACGGTGAGCTCCTACGAGCAGTACTTC
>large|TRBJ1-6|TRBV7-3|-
CASSLYRAETYNSPLHF
TGTGCCAGCAGCCTGTACAGGGCGGAGACCTATAATTCACCCCTCCACTTT
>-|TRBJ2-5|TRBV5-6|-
CAGSLRDGTQETQCF
TGTGCCGGCAGCTTGAGGGACGGCACTCAAGAGACCCAGTGCTTC
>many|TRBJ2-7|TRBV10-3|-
CAISEVTRGMGEQYF
TGTGCCATCAGTGAGGTTACTAGGGGGATGGGGGAGCAGTACTTC
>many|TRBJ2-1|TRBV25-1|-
CASSGSTGRGRDEQFF
TGTGCCAGCAGTGGATCAACAGGGAGAGGTCGGGATGAGCAGTTCTTC
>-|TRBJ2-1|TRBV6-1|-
CASTGADNNEQFF
TGTGCCAGCACCGGGGCGGATAACAATGAGCAGTTCTTC
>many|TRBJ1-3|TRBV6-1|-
CATGLFSGNTIYF
TGTGCCACCGGACTGTTCTCTGGAAACACCATATATTTT
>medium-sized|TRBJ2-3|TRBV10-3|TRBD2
CATYGTSGVGGAQYF
TGTGCCACTTACGGGACTAGCGGGGTTGGCGGAGCGCAGTATTTT
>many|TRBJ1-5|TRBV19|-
CASSPRGGQLHQPQHF
TGTGCCAGTAGTCCCCGTGGGGGCCAACTTCATCAGCCCCAGCATTTT
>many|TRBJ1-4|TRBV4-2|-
CASSLSLGDEKLFF
TGTGCCAGCAGCCTAAGTCTAGGGGATGAAAAACTGTTTTTT
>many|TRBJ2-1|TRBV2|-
CASSESEGSYNEQFF
TGTGCCAGCAGTGAAAGCGAGGGCTCCTACAATGAGCAGTTCTTC
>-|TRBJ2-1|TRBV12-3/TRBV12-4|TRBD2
CASIGAGGRVTEQFF
TGTGCCAGCATCGGAGCGGGAGGGCGGGTGACTGAGCAGTTCTTC
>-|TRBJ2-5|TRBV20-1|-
CSAIEGGIQETQYF
TGCAGTGCTATTGAAGGGGGAATCCAAGAGACCCAGTACTTC
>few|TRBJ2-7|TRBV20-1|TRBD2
CSAARTSGSNEQYF
TGCAGTGCTGCCCGGACTAGCGGGAGTAACGAGCAGTACTTC
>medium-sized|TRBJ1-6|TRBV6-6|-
CASSYSKVSYNSPLHF
TGTGCCAGCAGTTACTCGAAGGTTTCCTATAATTCACCCCTCCACTTT
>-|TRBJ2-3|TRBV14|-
CASSLGQGSTDTQYF
TGTGCTAGCAGCCTCGGGCAGGGGAGCACAGATACGCAGTATTTT
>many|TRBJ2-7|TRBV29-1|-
CSALNSGPTVGEQYF
TGCAGCGCCTTAAATTCGGGACCGACGGTTGGGGAGCAGTACTTC
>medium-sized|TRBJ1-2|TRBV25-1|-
CASSEYSGDYGYTF
TGTGCCAGCAGTGAATATTCCGGGGACTATGGCTACACCTTC
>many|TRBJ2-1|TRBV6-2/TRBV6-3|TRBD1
CASRGDRLNVF
TGTGCCAGCAGGGGGGACAGGCTAAACGTCTTC
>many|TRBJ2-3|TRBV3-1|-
CASSFYSRGITDTQYF
TGTGCCAGCAGCTTTTACTCACGAGGAATCACAGATACGCAGTATTTT
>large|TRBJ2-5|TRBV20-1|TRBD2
CSARSLGVPAGGVRETQYF
TGCAGTGCTAGATCCCTTGGGGTCCCAGCGGGGGGGGTACGGGAGACCCAGTACTTC
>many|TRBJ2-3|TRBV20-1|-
CSARDPPGGLTDTQYF
TGCAGTGCTAGAGATCCCCCAGGGGGACTCACAGATACGCAGTATTTT
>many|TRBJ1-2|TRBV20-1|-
CSAKESIGTYGYTF
TGCAGTGCTAAAGAATCAATCGGGACATATGGCTACACCTTC
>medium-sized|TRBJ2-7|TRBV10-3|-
CAINSLGGLPAEQYF
TGTGCCATCAACTCTCTCGGGGGCCTCCCCGCTGAGCAGTACTTC
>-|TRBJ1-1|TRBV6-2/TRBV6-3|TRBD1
CASTGGLTEAFF
TGTGCCAGCACAGGGGGCTTAACTGAAGCTTTCTTT
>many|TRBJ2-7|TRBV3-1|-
CASRDSSGGPYEQYF
TGTGCCAGCAGGGACAGTTCGGGGGGCCCCTACGAGCAGTACTTC
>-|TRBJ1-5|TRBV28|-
CASSSRDGLPQPQHF
TGTGCCAGCAGTTCTCGGGACGGGCTGCCTCAGCCCCAGCATTTT
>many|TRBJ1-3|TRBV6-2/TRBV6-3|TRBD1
CASSDRDRHF
TGTGCCAGCAGTGACCGGGACAGGCATTTT
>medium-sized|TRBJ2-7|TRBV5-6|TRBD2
CASSLFSGSVEQYF
TGTGCCAGCAGCTTGTTTAGCGGGAGCGTCGAGCAGTACTTC
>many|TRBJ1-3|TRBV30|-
CAWREKSSGNTIYF
TGTGCCTGGAGAGAAAAGAGCTCTGGAAACACCATATATTTT
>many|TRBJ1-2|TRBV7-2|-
CASSLGRFDGYTF
TGTGCCAGCAGCTTAGGGAGGTTTGACGGCTACACCTTC
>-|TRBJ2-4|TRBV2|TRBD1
CASSEEGTGWSVAKSIQYF
TGTGCCAGCAGTGAAGAGGGGACAGGGTGGAGCGTAGCCAAAAGCATTCAGTACTTC
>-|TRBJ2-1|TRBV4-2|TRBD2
CASSQPGTSGSDEQFF
TGTGCCAGCAGCCAACCAGGGACTAGCGGGAGCGATGAGCAGTTCTTC
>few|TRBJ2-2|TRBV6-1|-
CASSEVGQGFGELFF
TGTGCCAGCAGTGAAGTGGGGCAGGGTTTCGGGGAGCTGTTTTTT
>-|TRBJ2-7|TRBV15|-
CATSRNRGGEQYF
TGTGCCACCAGCAGGAATCGGGGAGGCGAGCAGTACTTC
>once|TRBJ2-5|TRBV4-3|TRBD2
CASSQDIAGGVETQYF
TGCGCCAGCAGCCAGGACATAGCGGGAGGGGTAGAGACCCAGTACTTC
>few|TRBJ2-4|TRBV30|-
CAWSVGDYIQYF
TGTGCCTGGAGTGTGGGGGATTACATTCAGTACTTC
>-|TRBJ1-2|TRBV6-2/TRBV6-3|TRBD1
CASSYLTGYGYTF
TGTGCCAGCAGTTATTTGACAGGGTATGGCTACACCTTC
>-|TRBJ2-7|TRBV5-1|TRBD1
CASSSGQGNEQYF
TGCGCCAGCAGCTCGGGACAGGGGAACGAGCAGTACTTC
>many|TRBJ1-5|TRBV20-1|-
CSAREGVLGLSNQPQHF
TGCAGTGCTAGAGAGGGGGTGTTGGGGCTGAGCAATCAGCCCCAGCATTTT
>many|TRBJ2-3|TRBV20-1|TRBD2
CSARDPGLAGGVTDTQYF
TGCAGTGCTAGAGATCCCGGACTAGCGGGGGGCGTCACAGATACGCAGTATTTT
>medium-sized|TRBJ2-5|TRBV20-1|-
CSVAQGTETQYF
TGCAGTGTCGCTCAGGGTACAGAGACCCAGTACTTC
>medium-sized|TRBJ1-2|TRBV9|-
CASSYRPDGTNYGYTF
TGTGCCAGCAGCTATAGGCCGGATGGGACCAACTATGGCTACACCTTC
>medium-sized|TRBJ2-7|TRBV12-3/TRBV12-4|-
CASSAQGFEQYF
TGTGCCAGCAGTGCACAGGGTTTCGAGCAGTACTTC
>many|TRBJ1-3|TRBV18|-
CASSSPRREGGNTIYF
TGTGCCAGCTCATCTCCCCGCAGGGAAGGAGGAAACACCATATATTTT
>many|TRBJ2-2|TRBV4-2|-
CASSQLLAAANTGELFF
TGTGCCAGCAGCCAACTCCTAGCAGCGGCGAACACCGGGGAGCTGTTTTTT
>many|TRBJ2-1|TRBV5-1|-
CASSSSGDNEQFF
TGCGCCAGCAGCTCCTCGGGGGACAATGAGCAGTTCTTC
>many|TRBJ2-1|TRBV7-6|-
CASSLVGGGYNEQFF
TGTGCCAGCAGCCTAGTGGGTGGCGGGTACAATGAGCAGTTCTTC
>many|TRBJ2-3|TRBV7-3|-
CASSLDGAADTQYF
TGTGCCAGCAGCTTGGACGGGGCGGCAGATACGCAGTATTTT
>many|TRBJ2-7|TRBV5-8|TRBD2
CASSRGLAGIEEQYF
TGTGCCAGCAGCCGGGGACTAGCGGGGATAGAGGAGCAGTACTTC
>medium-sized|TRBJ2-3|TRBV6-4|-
CASSDSEADTQYF
TGTGCCAGCAGTGACTCGGAGGCAGATACGCAGTATTTT
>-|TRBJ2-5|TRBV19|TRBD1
CASSIDAGGRETQYF
TGTGCCAGTAGTATAGATGCAGGGGGCAGGGAGACCCAGTACTTC
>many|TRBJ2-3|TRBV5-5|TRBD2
CASSLDGGSADTQYF
TGTGCCAGCAGCTTGGACGGCGGGAGCGCAGATACGCAGTATTTT